The 27 T cell receptor beta chains reported below all come from one sample, sequenced in a study of patients and donors after allogeneic stem cell transplantation. TCRdb re-analysed the RT-PCR reads in MiXCR, keeping a single row per CDR3 protein. Among 98,000 or so distinct CDR3 sequences, around 38% were seen once, and the ten largest hold around 27%. Sequencing was performed on blood, either unsorted or a sorted T cell fraction (not recorded which). These receptors came from a human donor who was either an allogeneic HSCT recipient or a stem cell or donor lymphocyte infusion donor (not recorded which). It is not recorded whose cells these are; they may come from a transplant donor.

The table lists this clonotype with a few counts. The chain links TRBV12-3 or TRBV12-4 to TRBJ1-2; no clear D. V dropped 6 bases and J dropped 2 bases, with 13 bases sitting between them. CDR3 length: 14 residues. The CDR3 DNA reads TGTGCCAGCAGCCCTCACCAGGCCAACTATGGCTACACCTTC. Encoded protein: CASSPHQANYGYTF.

This clonotype was counted only a few times. The chain is built from TRBV7-9 and TRBJ2-1; 7 nucleotides match TRBD1. Germline V gene lookup returns CDR1 SEHNR and CDR2 FQNEAQ (reference sequence). The CDR3 length is 14 residues. V was clipped by 5 bases and J by 7 bases; unmatched bases: 8. The CDR3, as DNA: TGTGCCAGCAGCCGTGACAGGGTCGGGAATGAGCAGTTCTTC. This codes for CASSRDRVGNEQFF.

This clonotype was found a few times. The chain joins TRBV20-1 to TRBJ2-5, with D unresolved. The germline CDR1 and CDR2 sequences are DFQATT and SNEGSKA (reference sequence). The CDR3 runs 13 residues. With 3 bases removed from V and 2 bases from J, the gap between germline ends came to 10 bases. The CDR3 here is CSASGPEQETQYF. In DNA form, the CDR3 reads TGCAGTGCTAGTGGGCCTGAACAAGAGACCCAGTACTTC.

This clonotype was seen a few times. The rearrangement joins TRBV5-1 to TRBJ1-1; TRBD1 is a possible D gene (6 bases). V lost 0 bases to trimming and J lost 1 base, with 28 bases between them. The CDR3 runs 21 residues. Looked up from germline, CDR1 is SGHRS and CDR2 is YFSETQ. The CDR3 sequence is CASSLGLLSPIKTGRNTEAFF. CDR3 coding DNA: TGCGCCAGCAGCTTGGGCCTTTTATCGCCGATTAAGACAGGAAGGAACACTGAAGCTTTCTTT.

The rearrangement links TRBV7-2 to TRBJ2-4; D may be TRBD1 (6 bases). Germline V gene sequence: CDR1 SGHTA, CDR2 FQGNSA. With 5 bases removed from V and 6 bases from J, the gap between germline ends came to 8 bases. This CDR3 spans 12 amino acids. This chain's CDR3 is CASSPDRNIQYF. In DNA form, the CDR3 reads TGTGCCAGCAGCCCGGACAGAAACATTCAGTACTTC.

The CDR3: CATSPIPGKLFF. The CDR3 coding sequence is TGTGCCACCAGTCCCATACCGGGAAAACTGTTTTTT. This chain joins TRBV24-1 and TRBJ1-4; D gene uncertain. Trimming removed 6 bases at V and 10 bases at J, with 11 bases between. The CDR3 covers 12 residues. Per germline, CDR1 KGHDR and CDR2 SFDVKD.

This clonotype has just a few counts. The rearrangement links TRBV7-2 to TRBJ1-5; D unclear. V was shortened by 0 bases and J by 11 bases, with 8 bases between the two germline ends. The CDR3 is 12 amino acids. Per the germline V gene, CDR1 is SGHTA and CDR2 is FQGNSA. The CDR3 DNA is TGTGCCAGCAGCTTAGCTGGGGAGTCCCAGCATTTT. Amino acids: CASSLAGESQHF.

The chain couples TRBV5-1 to TRBJ2-1; a weak D match, TRBD1 (5 bases). From germline, CDR1 is SGHRS and CDR2 YFSETQ. The V and J ends lost 1 base and 8 bases respectively, with 13 bases between them. The CDR3 runs to 14 residues. In nucleotides, the CDR3 is TGCGCCAGCAGCTTGATGACAGAGCGCTATGAGCAGTTCTTC. Its protein is CASSLMTERYEQFF.

The rearrangement joins TRBV10-3 to TRBJ1-2, with a tentative D call TRBD1 (6 bases). CDR3 length equals 13 residues. Deletions cut 6 bases from V and 3 bases from J, with 11 bases between. Germline CDR1 reads ENHRY; CDR2 reads SYGVKD. CDR3 residues: CAISADRDYGYTF. The CDR3 region has the DNA TGTGCCATCAGCGCGGACAGAGACTATGGCTACACCTTC.

The chain recombines TRBV5-1 with TRBJ1-4; D gene unclear. The CDR3 is 14 residues long. Germline assignment: CDR1 SGHRS and CDR2 YFSETQ. V was cut by 3 bases and J by 5 bases, with 11 bases left in between. The CDR3 loop is CASSYAPSNEKLFF. CDR3 nucleotides: TGCGCCAGCAGCTACGCCCCGTCAAATGAAAAACTGTTTTTT.

This clonotype was observed a few times. V usage is TRBV11-1 and J usage is TRBJ1-5; no clear D. CDR1 is SGHAT, CDR2 FQDESV, per germline (reference sequence). V was pared by 4 bases and J by 2 bases, with 15 bases between. The CDR3 is 16 residues long. The CDR3 nucleotides read TGTGCCAGCAGCTCCGGTAGCGGGTTGGGCAATCAGCCCCAGCATTTT. Translated, it gives CASSSGSGLGNQPQHF.

This clonotype was seen a few times. The gene calls are TRBV28 and TRBJ1-3; no firm D call. Germline-derived CDR1 and CDR2 are MDHEN and SYDVKM. The CDR3 is 12 amino acids. Trimming took 4 bases from V and 10 from J, leaving 11 bases between them. CDR3 sequence reads: CASSSNARTIYF. DNA of the CDR3: TGTGCCAGCAGTTCCAACGCTCGGACCATATATTTT.

This clonotype has a single count. The J gene is TRBJ1-2, the V gene TRBV12-3 or TRBV12-4, with 10 bases identical to TRBD1. V shed 3 bases, J shed 7 bases, and the junction held 2 bases outside the gene matches. There are 13 residues in the CDR3. The CDR3 bases are TGTGCCAGCAGTTTCGACAGGGGGCTTGGCTACACCTTC. Its translation is CASSFDRGLGYTF.

V is TRBV6-5 and J is TRBJ2-1; D gene ambiguous. The CDR3 consists of 15 residues. The germline V gene encodes CDR1 MNHEY and CDR2 SVGAGI. V lost 0 bases, J lost 4 bases, and 10 bases lay in between. DNA of the CDR3: TGTGCCAGCAGTTACTCACTACCCTTTTACAATGAGCAGTTCTTC. Translated, it gives CASSYSLPFYNEQFF.

This clonotype was counted between two and nine times. This chain links TRBV12-3 or TRBV12-4 with TRBJ1-4, with 9 bases that match TRBD1. The CDR3 is 14 residues long. The ends lost 3 bases at V and 8 bases at J; junction bases unmatched: 4. The CDR3 reads CASSLDRGEEKLFF. CDR3 in DNA: TGTGCCAGCAGTTTGGACAGGGGAGAGGAAAAACTGTTTTTT.

This clonotype was detected only a few times. The V call is TRBV7-8, the J call TRBJ2-2; no reliable D call. Germline CDR1 and CDR2: SGHVS and FQNEAQ. The V and J ends lost 1 base and 3 bases respectively, with 9 bases between them. The CDR3 runs 15 residues. The CDR3 DNA is TGTGCCAGCAGCTTAGACTCTCGCTACACCGGGGAGCTGTTTTTT. It encodes CASSLDSRYTGELFF.

CDR3 coding DNA: TGTGCCAGCAGCTTTACAGGCTCTGGAAACACCATATATTTT. This codes for CASSFTGSGNTIYF. V is TRBV7-8 and J is TRBJ1-3, with a possible D match to TRBD1 (5 bases). V was cut by 3 bases and J by 0 bases, with 6 bases left in between. The CDR3 totals 14 residues. In germline, CDR1 is SGHVS, CDR2 FQNEAQ.

The J gene is TRBJ2-7, the V gene TRBV4-3; the D call may be TRBD1 or TRBD2 (5 bases each). This CDR3 has 15 amino acids. V lost 0 bases and J 1 base, leaving 10 bases between the germline ends. Germline values: CDR1 LGHNA, CDR2 YSLEER. The CDR3 reads CASSQEWGLSYEQYF. The CDR3 DNA is TGCGCCAGCAGCCAAGAGTGGGGGTTATCCTACGAGCAGTACTTC.

This clonotype turned up a few times. This rearrangement joins TRBV5-1 to TRBJ2-7, with a tentative D call TRBD2 (5 bases). CDR3 length: 15 residues. With 4 bases removed from V and 2 bases from J, the gap between germline ends came to 16 bases. Germline CDR1 reads SGHRS; CDR2 reads YFSETQ. The DNA of the CDR3 is TGCGCCAGCAGCGTCGACGGGGAGTTCCCCTACGAGCAGTACTTC. It specifies CASSVDGEFPYEQYF.

The chain has TRBV5-5 and TRBJ2-7; D gene ambiguous. The CDR3 length is 15 residues. Germline V gene data show CDR1 as SGHKS and CDR2 as YYEKEE (reference sequence). With 6 bases removed from V and 0 bases from J, the gap between germline ends came to 16 bases. CDR3 DNA: TGTGCCAGCACCCTAAAGCTGTTGAGCTCCTACGAGCAGTACTTC. Encoded protein: CASTLKLLSSYEQYF.

This clonotype was seen only a few times. This rearrangement joins TRBV6-5 to TRBJ1-6, with 8 bases aligning to TRBD1. Trimming took 6 bases from V and 7 from J; bases not matched to a gene: 8. The germline V gene has CDR1 MNHEY and CDR2 SVGAGI. CDR3 length equals 15 residues. The CDR3: CASSPRTGSNSPLHF. CDR3 nucleotide sequence: TGTGCCAGCAGCCCTAGGACAGGGTCGAATTCACCCCTCCACTTT.

The chain has TRBV29-1 and TRBJ1-3, with D possibly TRBD1 on 5 matching bases. The CDR3 has 15 residues. With 1 base removed from V and 2 bases from J, the gap between germline ends came to 12 bases. The germline V gene encodes CDR1 SQVTM and CDR2 ANQGSEA. CDR3 sequence (DNA): TGCAGCGTTGAAGGAAGAAGCAGGGCTGGAAACACCATATATTTT. Translation: CSVEGRSRAGNTIYF.

The chain couples TRBV2 to TRBJ2-7, with D possibly matching TRBD2 (5 bases). V was cut by 6 bases and J by 2 bases, with 14 bases left in between. Germline loops: CDR1 SNHLY, CDR2 FYNNEI. CDR3 length equals 14 residues. The CDR3 DNA reads as TGTGCCAGCAGCATGACGGGAATCGCCTACGAGCAGTACTTC. Translating gives CASSMTGIAYEQYF.

A few counts support this clonotype. This chain connects TRBV4-3 to TRBJ1-2; 10 nucleotides line up with TRBD1. With 3 bases clipped from V and 5 bases from J, the junction kept 6 bases outside the gene matches. In germline, CDR1 is LGHNA, CDR2 YSLEER. The CDR3 extends over 15 amino acids. The CDR3 sequence is CASSHDRGLGYGYTF. In DNA, the CDR3 is TGCGCCAGCAGCCATGACAGGGGGCTAGGTTATGGCTACACCTTC.

V and J are TRBV7-2 and TRBJ1-4, with a possible D match to TRBD1 (6 bases). The CDR3 extends over 15 amino acids. Germline CDR1 reads SGHTA; CDR2 reads FQGNSA. The germline V and J ends were trimmed by 2 bases and 2 bases, with 9 bases remaining between them. The CDR3 nucleotides are TGTGCCAGCAGCTTATACCAGGGGACTAATGAAAAACTGTTTTTT. Its translation: CASSLYQGTNEKLFF.

A few counts support this clonotype. The chain has TRBV19 and TRBJ1-1; D gene ambiguous. The germline V gene encodes CDR1 LNHDA and CDR2 SQIVND (reference sequence). Trimming took off 7 bases at V and 1 base at J, with 13 bases between the two ends. This CDR3 comprises 14 residues. CDR3 in DNA: TGTGCCAGTACCGTCCGACACCCGAACACTGAAGCTTTCTTT. Its protein product is CASTVRHPNTEAFF.

The chain carries TRBV9 and TRBJ2-1; 7 nucleotides align to TRBD1. The V gene end was trimmed by 3 bases and the J gene end by 9 bases; junction bases not matched to a gene: 15. This CDR3 has 16 residues. The germline gives CDR1 SGDLS, CDR2 YYNGEE. The CDR3 DNA sequence: TGTGCCAGCAGCGCCACAGGGGCACCTCTCTGGGGTGAGCAGTTCTTC. As protein: CASSATGAPLWGEQFF.